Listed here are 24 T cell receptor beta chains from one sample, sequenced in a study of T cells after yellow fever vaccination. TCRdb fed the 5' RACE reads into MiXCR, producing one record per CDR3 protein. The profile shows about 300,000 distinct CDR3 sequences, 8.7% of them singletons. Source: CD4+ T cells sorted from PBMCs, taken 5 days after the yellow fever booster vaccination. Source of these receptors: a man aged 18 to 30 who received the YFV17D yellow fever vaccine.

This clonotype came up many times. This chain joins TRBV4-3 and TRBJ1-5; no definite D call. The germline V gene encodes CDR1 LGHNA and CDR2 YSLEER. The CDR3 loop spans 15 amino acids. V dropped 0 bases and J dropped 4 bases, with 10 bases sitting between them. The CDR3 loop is CASSQDTTGNQPQHF. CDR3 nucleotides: TGCGCCAGCAGCCAAGATACGACTGGTAATCAGCCCCAGCATTTT.

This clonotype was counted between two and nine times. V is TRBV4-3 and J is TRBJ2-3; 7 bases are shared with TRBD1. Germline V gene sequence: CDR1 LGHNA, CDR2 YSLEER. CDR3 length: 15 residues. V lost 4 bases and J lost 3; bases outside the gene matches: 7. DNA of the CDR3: TGCGCCAGCAGCCGTTCCGGGACAGTAACAGATACGCAGTATTTT. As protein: CASSRSGTVTDTQYF.

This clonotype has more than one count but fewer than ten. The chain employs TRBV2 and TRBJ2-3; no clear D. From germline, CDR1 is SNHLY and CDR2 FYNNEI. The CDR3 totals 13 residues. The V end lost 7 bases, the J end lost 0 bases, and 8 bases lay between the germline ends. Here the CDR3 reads CASIKASTDTQYF. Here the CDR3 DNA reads TGTGCCAGCATAAAGGCTAGCACAGATACGCAGTATTTT.

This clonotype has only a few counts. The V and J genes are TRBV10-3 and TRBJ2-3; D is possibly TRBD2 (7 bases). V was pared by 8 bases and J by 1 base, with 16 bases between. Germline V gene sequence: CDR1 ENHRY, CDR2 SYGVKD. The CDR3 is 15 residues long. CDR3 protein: CAIRGGGDGTDTQYF. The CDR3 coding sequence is TGTGCCATCCGTGGAGGGGGGGATGGCACAGATACGCAGTATTTT.

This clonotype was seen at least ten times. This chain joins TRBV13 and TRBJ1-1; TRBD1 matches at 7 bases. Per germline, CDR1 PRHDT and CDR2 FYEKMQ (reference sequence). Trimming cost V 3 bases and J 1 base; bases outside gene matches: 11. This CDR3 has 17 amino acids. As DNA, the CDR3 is TGTGCCAGCAGCTTGGACCCCCCGGGACAGCGGAACACTGAAGCTTTCTTT. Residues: CASSLDPPGQRNTEAFF. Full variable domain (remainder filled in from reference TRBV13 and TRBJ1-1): AAGVIQSPRHLIKEKRETATLKCYPIPRHDTVYWYQQGPGQDPQFLISFYEKMQSDKGSIPDRFSAQQFSDYHSELNMSSLELGDSALYFCASSLDPPGQRNTEAFFGQGTRLTVV.

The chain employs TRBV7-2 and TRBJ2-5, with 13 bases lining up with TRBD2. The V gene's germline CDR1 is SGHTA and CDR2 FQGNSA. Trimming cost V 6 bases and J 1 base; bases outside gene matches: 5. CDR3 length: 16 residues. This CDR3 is CASRTSGGSPQETQYF. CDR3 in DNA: TGTGCCAGCAGGACTAGCGGGGGGTCCCCCCAAGAGACCCAGTACTTC.

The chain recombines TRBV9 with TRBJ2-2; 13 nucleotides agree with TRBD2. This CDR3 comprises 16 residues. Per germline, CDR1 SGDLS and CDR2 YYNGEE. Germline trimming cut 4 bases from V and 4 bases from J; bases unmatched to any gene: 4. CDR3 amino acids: CASSPGLAGITGELFF. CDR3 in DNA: TGTGCCAGCAGCCCGGGACTAGCGGGAATCACCGGGGAGCTGTTTTTT. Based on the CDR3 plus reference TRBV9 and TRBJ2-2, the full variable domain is DSGVTQTPKHLITATGQRVTLRCSPRSGDLSVYWYQQSLDQGLQFLIQYYNGEERAKGNILERFSAQQFPDLHSELNLSSLELGDSALYFCASSPGLAGITGELFFGEGSRLTVL.

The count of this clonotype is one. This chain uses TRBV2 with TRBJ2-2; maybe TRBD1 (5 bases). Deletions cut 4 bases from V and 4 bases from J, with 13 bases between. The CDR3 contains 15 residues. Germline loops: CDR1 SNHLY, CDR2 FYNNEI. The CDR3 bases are TGTGCCAGCAGTGTGTCCAGGGTGGTCACCGGGGAGCTGTTTTTT. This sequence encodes CASSVSRVVTGELFF.

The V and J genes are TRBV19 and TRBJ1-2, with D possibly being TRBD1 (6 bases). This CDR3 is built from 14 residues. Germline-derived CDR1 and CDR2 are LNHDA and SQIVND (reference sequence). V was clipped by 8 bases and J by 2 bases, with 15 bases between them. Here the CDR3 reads CASRVGTSNYGYTF. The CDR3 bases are TGTGCCAGTCGTGTCGGGACAAGCAACTATGGCTACACCTTC.

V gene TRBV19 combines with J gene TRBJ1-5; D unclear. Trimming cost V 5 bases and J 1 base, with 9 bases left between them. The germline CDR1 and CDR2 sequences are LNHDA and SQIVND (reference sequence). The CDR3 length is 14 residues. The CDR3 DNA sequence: TGTGCCAGTAGTGGGCAGGCAAGCAATCAGCCCCAGCATTTT. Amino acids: CASSGQASNQPQHF.

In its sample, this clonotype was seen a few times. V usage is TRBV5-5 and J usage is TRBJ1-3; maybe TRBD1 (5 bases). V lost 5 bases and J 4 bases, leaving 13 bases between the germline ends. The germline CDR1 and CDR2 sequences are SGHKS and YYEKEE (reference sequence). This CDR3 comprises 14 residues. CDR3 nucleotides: TGTGCCAGCAGTCCGGGGGTAGGAGGAAACACCATATATTTT. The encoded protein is CASSPGVGGNTIYF.

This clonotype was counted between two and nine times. As DNA, the CDR3 is TGTGCCAGCAGCCGAGGGACTAGCGGGGGCTACGAGCAGTACTTC. It specifies CASSRGTSGGYEQYF. The V call is TRBV12-3 or TRBV12-4, the J call TRBJ2-7, with 14 bases matching TRBD2. The V gene end was trimmed by 6 bases and the J gene end by 3 bases; junction bases not matched to a gene: 4. The CDR3 runs 15 residues.

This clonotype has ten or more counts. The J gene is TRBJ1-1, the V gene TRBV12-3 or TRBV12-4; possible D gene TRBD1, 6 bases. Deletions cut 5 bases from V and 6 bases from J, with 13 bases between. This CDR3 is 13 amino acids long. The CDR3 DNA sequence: TGTGCCAGCAGTCGCCGGGGGCGCGCTGAAGCTTTCTTT. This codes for CASSRRGRAEAFF.

The CDR3 is CASSPARGRTSGANVLTF. CDR3 coding DNA: TGTGCCAGCTCCCCAGCCCGGGGCAGGACCTCTGGGGCCAACGTCCTGACTTTC. The chain combines TRBV18 with TRBJ2-6; perhaps D is TRBD1 or TRBD2 (5 bases each). V was cut by 6 bases and J by 0 bases, with 18 bases left in between. The length of the CDR3 is 18 residues. In germline, CDR1 is KGHSH, CDR2 LQKENI.

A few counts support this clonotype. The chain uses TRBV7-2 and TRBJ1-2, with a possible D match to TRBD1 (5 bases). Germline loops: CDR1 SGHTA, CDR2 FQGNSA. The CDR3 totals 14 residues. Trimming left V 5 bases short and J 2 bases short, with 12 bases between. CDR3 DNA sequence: TGTGCCAGCAGCCGACCCCAGGGAAACTATGGCTACACCTTC. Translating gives CASSRPQGNYGYTF.

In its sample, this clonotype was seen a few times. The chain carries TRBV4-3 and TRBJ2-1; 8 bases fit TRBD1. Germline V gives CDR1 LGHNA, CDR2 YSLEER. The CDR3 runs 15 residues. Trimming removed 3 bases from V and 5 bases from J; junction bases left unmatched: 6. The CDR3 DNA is TGCGCCAGCAGCCATTTGGGACAGGCCGACAATGAGCAGTTCTTC. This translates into CASSHLGQADNEQFF.

The CDR3 DNA reads TGTGCCAGCAGCTTTGATAGCGGGGGTGCCCAAGAGACCCAGTACTTC. Its protein is CASSFDSGGAQETQYF. The chain recombines TRBV7-9 with TRBJ2-5; TRBD2 matches 9 bases. Germline V gives CDR1 SEHNR, CDR2 FQNEAQ (reference sequence). J lost 1 base, V lost 3 bases, and 6 bases had no gene match. The CDR3 runs 16 residues.

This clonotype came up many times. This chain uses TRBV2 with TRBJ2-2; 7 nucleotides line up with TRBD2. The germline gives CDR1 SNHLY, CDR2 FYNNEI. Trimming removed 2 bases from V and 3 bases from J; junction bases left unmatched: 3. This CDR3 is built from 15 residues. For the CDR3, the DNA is TGTGCCAGCAGTGAATGGGCGGGAGACACCGGGGAGCTGTTTTTT. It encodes CASSEWAGDTGELFF.

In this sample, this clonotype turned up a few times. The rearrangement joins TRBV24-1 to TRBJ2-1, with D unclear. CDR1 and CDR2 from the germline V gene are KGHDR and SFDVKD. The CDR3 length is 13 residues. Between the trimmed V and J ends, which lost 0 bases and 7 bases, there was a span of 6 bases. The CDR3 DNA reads TGTGCCACCAGTGATTTGAATGGGAATGAGCAGTTCTTC. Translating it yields CATSDLNGNEQFF.

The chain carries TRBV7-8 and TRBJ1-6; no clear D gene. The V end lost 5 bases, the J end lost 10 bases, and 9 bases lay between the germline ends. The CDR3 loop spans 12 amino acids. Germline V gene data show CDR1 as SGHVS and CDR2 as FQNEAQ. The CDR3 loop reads CASSLSWSPLHF. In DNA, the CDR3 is TGTGCCAGCAGCCTCAGCTGGTCACCCCTCCACTTT. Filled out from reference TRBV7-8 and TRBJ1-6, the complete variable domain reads GAGVSQSPRYKVAKRGQDVALRCDPISGHVSLFWYQQALGQGPEFLTYFQNEAQLDKSGLPSDRFFAERPEGSVSTLKIQRTQQEDSAVYLCASSLSWSPLHFGNGTRLTVT.

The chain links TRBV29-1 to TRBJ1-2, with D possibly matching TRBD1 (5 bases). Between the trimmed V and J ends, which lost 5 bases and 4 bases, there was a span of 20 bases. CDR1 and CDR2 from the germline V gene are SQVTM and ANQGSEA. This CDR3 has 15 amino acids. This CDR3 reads CSVLPGRQGVYGYTF. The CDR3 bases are TGCAGCGTTTTACCCGGGCGGCAGGGAGTCTATGGCTACACCTTC.

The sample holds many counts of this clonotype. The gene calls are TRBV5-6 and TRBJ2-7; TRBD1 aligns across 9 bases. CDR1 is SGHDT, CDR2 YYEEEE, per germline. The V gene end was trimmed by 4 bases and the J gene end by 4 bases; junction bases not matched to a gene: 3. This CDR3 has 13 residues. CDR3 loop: CASSPDRGYEQYV. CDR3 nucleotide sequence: TGTGCCAGCAGCCCGGACAGGGGATACGAGCAGTACGTC.

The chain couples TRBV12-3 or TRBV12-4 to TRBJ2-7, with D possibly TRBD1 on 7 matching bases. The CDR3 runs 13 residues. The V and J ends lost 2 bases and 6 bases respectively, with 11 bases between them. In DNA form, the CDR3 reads TGTGCCAGCAGTTTATTTCAGGGGGGCGAGCAGTACGTC. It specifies CASSLFQGGEQYV.

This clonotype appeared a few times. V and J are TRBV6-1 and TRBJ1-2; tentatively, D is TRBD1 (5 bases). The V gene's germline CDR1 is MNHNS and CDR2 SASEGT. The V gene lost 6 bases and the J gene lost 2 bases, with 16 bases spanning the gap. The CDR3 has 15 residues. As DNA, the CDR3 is TGTGCCAGCAGGAGGGATGGGACGCGGAACTATGGCTACACCTTC. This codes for CASRRDGTRNYGYTF.